One TCR beta chain is described in this entry. Its target is not known. CDR1 and CDR2 (germline): MDHEN, SYDVKM. This CDR3 is built from 11 residues. Trimming cost V 1 base and J 8 bases, with 5 bases left between them. The entry originates in a study of OX40 agonist ivuxolimab in advanced cancers. Whole-study findings and limits: Low clonal expansion, among the lowest seen, marked partial responders at 0.1-3.0 mg/kg. What antigens the expanded peripheral T cells recognized was never established.

Sequenced by immunoSEQ multiplex PCR; TCRdb stores in-frame clones only, minus some. The table has tens of thousands of clones, roughly 90% seen once. The sample was CD4+ or CD8+ T cells sorted from blood, taken in a trial of the OX40 agonist ivuxolimab. The chain combines TRBV28 with TRBJ1-2, with unresolved D. This TCR derives from an adult with an advanced solid tumor such as melanoma, head and neck, liver or kidney cancer. The CDR3 sequence: CASSLLGGYTF. DNA for the CDR3: TGTGCCAGCAGTTTATTAGGGGGCTACACCTTC.